One and the same sample provided the 32 T cell receptor beta chains below, sequenced in a study of blood T cell repertoires in COVID-19. Sequencing was performed with immunoSEQ multiplex PCR; in TCRdb, only in-frame clones are kept and a portion is missing. Among 100,000 to 150,000 clones, about four fifths were seen once, and the ten largest hold 9.5% to 10%. The specimen was peripheral blood. Receptor source: a middle-aged man with active or convalescent COVID-19.

This clone was seen a single time. V gene TRBV20-1 combines with J gene TRBJ1-2; 7 nucleotides align to TRBD1. From germline, CDR1 is DFQATT and CDR2 SNEGSKA (reference sequence). The CDR3 runs to 12 residues. The trim removed 3 bases at V and 4 bases at J, leaving 2 bases unmatched. This CDR3 reads CSASKGAYGYTF. The CDR3 bases are TGCAGTGCTAGTAAGGGGGCCTATGGCTACACCTTC.

The CDR3 spells CASSEGERQPQHF. CDR3 nucleotide sequence: TGTGCCAGCAGTGAGGGGGAGAGACAGCCCCAGCATTTT. V gene TRBV12-3 or TRBV12-4 combines with J gene TRBJ1-5; D perhaps matches TRBD1 (6 bases). Between the trimmed V and J ends, which lost 5 bases and 7 bases, there was a span of 12 bases. The CDR3 length is 13 residues.

The V call is TRBV19, the J call TRBJ2-6; TRBD1 is a possible D gene (5 bases). V was clipped by 8 bases and J by 0 bases, with 11 bases between them. Germline V lookup: CDR1 LNHDA, CDR2 SQIVND (reference sequence). The CDR3 is made up of 15 amino acids. The CDR3: CASGPDSSGANVLTF. The CDR3 coding sequence is TGTGCCAGTGGCCCAGACAGCTCTGGGGCCAACGTCCTGACTTTC.

The genes are TRBV6-5 and TRBJ1-4; D is unresolved. The germline CDR1 and CDR2 sequences are MNHEY and SVGAGI. Trimming cost V 6 bases and J 6 bases, with 14 bases left between them. There are 14 residues in the CDR3. The CDR3 DNA reads as TGTGCCAGCAGCCTGCTAGACGCTGATGAAAAACTGTTTTTT. This codes for CASSLLDADEKLFF.

This clone came up once. The rearrangement uses TRBV7-6 and TRBJ2-5, with D perhaps matching TRBD2 (6 bases). CDR1 is SGHVS and CDR2 is FNYEAQ in the germline V gene. V gave up 0 bases and J gave up 5 bases, with 19 bases separating them. The CDR3 is 17 amino acids. This chain's CDR3 is CASSLAFSGSSGETQYF. In DNA form, the CDR3 reads TGTGCCAGCAGCTTAGCGTTTAGCGGTTCATCGGGGGAGACCCAGTACTTC. Combining the CDR3 with reference TRBV7-6 and TRBJ2-5 gives the whole variable domain GAGVSQSPRYKVTKRGQDVALRCDPISGHVSLYWYRQALGQGPEFLTYFNYEAQQDKSGLPNDRFSAERPEGSISTLTIQRTEQRDSAMYRCASSLAFSGSSGETQYFGPGTRLLVL.

CDR3 in DNA: TGTGCCAGCTCACTCATTGGACAGGATAGCAATCAGCCCCAGCATTTT. It codes for CASSLIGQDSNQPQHF. This chain joins TRBV18 and TRBJ1-5; TRBD1 matches at 7 bases. The length of the CDR3 is 16 residues. With V trimmed by 4 bases and J by 0 bases, 6 bases remained unmatched. CDR1 and CDR2 (germline): KGHSH, LQKENI.

This chain uses TRBV19 with TRBJ1-4; D is possibly TRBD1 (6 bases). The CDR3 covers 15 residues. Deletions cut 5 bases from V and 8 bases from J, with 18 bases between. Looked up from germline, CDR1 is LNHDA and CDR2 is SQIVND (reference sequence). The DNA of the CDR3 is TGTGCCAGTAGTCAGGACAGAGCGATCGGAGAAAAACTGTTTTTT. Encoded protein: CASSQDRAIGEKLFF.

This clone was found many times. V usage is TRBV5-4 and J usage is TRBJ1-3, with TRBD1 identical over 10 bases. CDR1 is SGHNT and CDR2 is YYREEE in the germline V gene (reference sequence). Trimming cost V 0 bases and J 4 bases; bases outside gene matches: 7. The CDR3 loop spans 17 amino acids. The CDR3: CASSLVLTGGEGNTIYF. For the CDR3, the DNA is TGTGCCAGCAGCTTGGTTTTGACAGGGGGCGAGGGAAACACCATATATTTT.

This rearrangement joins TRBV11-2 to TRBJ2-2; 7 nucleotides align to TRBD2. Germline CDR1 reads SGHAT; CDR2 reads FQNNGV. The CDR3 runs 17 residues. After removal of 2 bases from V and 0 bases from J, the junction contained 6 bases not matched to a gene. The CDR3 reads CASSLYRGDTNTGELFF. CDR3 DNA sequence: TGTGCCAGCAGCTTATACCGGGGGGATACGAACACCGGGGAGCTGTTTTTT. The variable domain in full, with the rest retrieved from reference TRBV11-2 and TRBJ2-2, is EAGVAQSPRYKIIEKRQSVAFWCNPISGHATLYWYQQILGQGPKLLIQFQNNGVVDDSQLPKDRFSAERLKGVDSTLKIQPAKLEDSAVYLCASSLYRGDTNTGELFFGEGSRLTVL.

The V call is TRBV11-1, the J call TRBJ2-7, with D possibly matching TRBD2 (5 bases). The V gene lost 3 bases and the J gene lost 5 bases, with 14 bases spanning the gap. Germline CDR1 and CDR2: SGHAT and FQDESV (reference sequence). This CDR3 has 14 amino acids. The CDR3 DNA follows: TGTGCCAGCAGCTTCATGGAGGCTACCCACGAGCAGTACTTC. This encodes CASSFMEATHEQYF.

V gene TRBV24-1 combines with J gene TRBJ2-3; TRBD1 is a possible D gene (7 bases). The CDR3 is made up of 14 amino acids. Germline loops: CDR1 KGHDR, CDR2 SFDVKD. V lost 9 bases to trimming and J lost 2 bases, with 14 bases between them. The CDR3 coding sequence is TGTGCCACCTCCGGGGGACAGAACACAGATACGCAGTATTTT. Its translation: CATSGGQNTDTQYF.

The chain recombines TRBV19 with TRBJ1-5; weak D call: TRBD1 (5 bases). Trimming pared 3 bases from V and 8 bases from J, leaving 14 bases between. Germline V gives CDR1 LNHDA, CDR2 SQIVND (reference sequence). The CDR3 is 14 residues long. The CDR3, as DNA: TGTGCCAGTAGTATTCTGGGGCCTTTGAAGCCCCAGCATTTT. Protein: CASSILGPLKPQHF.

The V call is TRBV28, the J call TRBJ2-7, with D maybe TRBD1 (5 bases). The CDR3 sequence is 14 residues long. Germline-derived CDR1 and CDR2 are MDHEN and SYDVKM. Trimming removed 2 bases at V and 0 bases at J, with 8 bases between. The CDR3 region has the DNA TGTGCCAGCAGTTTAAGACAGACCTCCTACGAGCAGTACTTC. Its protein is CASSLRQTSYEQYF.

The rearrangement uses TRBV24-1 and TRBJ2-1; TRBD2 matches at 7 bases. This CDR3 has 15 amino acids. Germline V gives CDR1 KGHDR, CDR2 SFDVKD. The ends lost 3 bases at V and 7 bases at J; junction bases unmatched: 8. The CDR3 reads CATSDHRGRANEQFF. The CDR3 bases are TGTGCCACCAGTGATCATCGTGGGAGGGCGAATGAGCAGTTCTTC.

This clone was counted at least ten times. The chain joins TRBV9 to TRBJ2-1; 9 nucleotides line up with TRBD2. The CDR3 runs 15 residues. V was clipped by 2 bases and J by 8 bases; unmatched bases: 8. Looked up from germline, CDR1 is SGDLS and CDR2 is YYNGEE. CDR3 DNA sequence: TGTGCCAGCAGCGTGGGCGGGGGGGTCTCCGATGAGCAGTTCTTC. Amino acids: CASSVGGGVSDEQFF.

There are many counts of this clone. This sequence joins TRBV5-4 and TRBJ2-2; 7 nucleotides align to TRBD2. The ends lost 0 bases at V and 6 bases at J; junction bases unmatched: 5. Germline V gene sequence: CDR1 SGHNT, CDR2 YYREEE (reference sequence). This CDR3 is 15 amino acids long. CDR3 loop: CASSLGGGSAGELFF. The CDR3 coding sequence is TGTGCCAGCAGCTTGGGCGGGGGTAGTGCCGGGGAGCTGTTTTTT.

This clone has just a few counts. The V gene is TRBV6-5, the J gene TRBJ1-2, with 8 bases lining up with TRBD1. Germline V gene data show CDR1 as MNHEY and CDR2 as SVGAGI. Trimming removed 6 bases from V and 8 bases from J; junction bases left unmatched: 11. This CDR3 comprises 14 residues. CDR3 loop: CASSAQGALRGYTF. The CDR3 DNA reads TGTGCCAGCAGCGCCCAGGGGGCCTTGCGGGGCTACACCTTC.

This clone was detected only a few times. The chain is built from TRBV18 and TRBJ1-3; D might be TRBD1 (5 bases). Deletions cut 3 bases from V and 7 bases from J, with 10 bases between. Looked up from germline, CDR1 is KGHSH and CDR2 is LQKENI. The CDR3 consists of 13 residues. The CDR3 DNA follows: TGTGCCAGCTCACCCAGCGGGGCGAACACCATATATTTT. Translating gives CASSPSGANTIYF.

In this sample, this clone turned up once. This rearrangement joins TRBV12-5 to TRBJ2-6; no definite D call. Germline values: CDR1 LGHNT, CDR2 FRNRAP. Trimming removed 1 base at V and 0 bases at J, with 7 bases between. This CDR3 is built from 16 residues. CDR3 amino acids: CASGLGQSSGANVLTF. The CDR3 nucleotides are TGTGCTAGTGGTTTGGGGCAAAGCTCTGGGGCCAACGTCCTGACTTTC. The full variable domain, completed using reference TRBV12-5 and TRBJ2-6, is DARVTQTPRHKVTEMGQEVTMRCQPILGHNTVFWYRQTMMQGLELLAYFRNRAPLDDSGMPKDRFSAEMPDATLATLKIQPSEPRDSAVYFCASGLGQSSGANVLTFGAGSRLTVL.

The chain combines TRBV28 with TRBJ1-5; weak D call: TRBD1 (5 bases). This CDR3 comprises 14 residues. The ends were cut back, 2 bases at V and 7 bases at J, with 12 bases in the middle. The germline V gene encodes CDR1 MDHEN and CDR2 SYDVKM. This CDR3 reads CASSLPPRGQPQHF. The CDR3, as DNA: TGTGCCAGCAGTTTACCTCCTCGGGGGCAGCCCCAGCATTTT. Filled out from reference TRBV28 and TRBJ1-5, the complete variable domain reads DVKVTQSSRYLVKRTGEKVFLECVQDMDHENMFWYRQDPGLGLRLIYFSYDVKMKEKGDIPEGYSVSREKKERFSLILESASTNQTSMYLCASSLPPRGQPQHFGDGTRLSIL.

The genes are TRBV2 and TRBJ2-1, with a tentative D call TRBD2 (5 bases). Looked up from germline, CDR1 is SNHLY and CDR2 is FYNNEI. Trimming cost V 3 bases and J 7 bases, with 19 bases left between them. CDR3 size: 16 residues. This CDR3 is CASSEFRSGIANEQFF. CDR3 in DNA: TGTGCCAGCAGTGAGTTTAGAAGCGGAATTGCGAATGAGCAGTTCTTC.

With respect to this clone: This same CDR3 is encoded by further DNA sequences in the sample. The chain links TRBV5-6 to TRBJ2-6, with a tentative D call TRBD1 (5 bases). Between the trimmed V and J ends, which lost 0 bases and 0 bases, there was a span of 7 bases. This CDR3 contains 16 residues. CDR1 is SGHDT, CDR2 YYEEEE, per germline. Here the CDR3 DNA reads TGTGCCAGCAGCTTGGACAGGCTCTCTGGGGCCAACGTCCTGACTTTC. Protein sequence: CASSLDRLSGANVLTF.

The chain links TRBV7-6 to TRBJ2-6; 9 bases are shared with TRBD2. CDR3 length: 17 residues. The ends lost 0 bases at V and 5 bases at J; junction bases unmatched: 5. Germline V gene data show CDR1 as SGHVS and CDR2 as FNYEAQ. CDR3 region: CASSLARGGDRANVLTF. The CDR3 DNA is TGTGCCAGCAGCTTAGCGCGGGGGGGAGATCGGGCCAACGTCCTGACTTTC.

This chain uses TRBV6-5 with TRBJ2-3, with 11 bases lining up with TRBD2. V was pared by 6 bases and J by 1 base, with 3 bases of the junction left unmatched. The length of the CDR3 is 15 residues. Germline CDR1 MNHEY, CDR2 SVGAGI. The CDR3 loop is CASRLAGAGTDTQYF. The CDR3 DNA sequence: TGTGCCAGCAGACTAGCGGGGGCGGGCACAGATACGCAGTATTTT.

The CDR3 here is CASSFGQGGPTYEQYF. CDR3 in DNA: TGTGCCAGCAGTTTTGGACAGGGAGGGCCTACCTACGAGCAGTACTTC. The chain combines TRBV6-5 with TRBJ2-7; a possible D gene is TRBD1 (8 bases). Germline loops: CDR1 MNHEY, CDR2 SVGAGI. The CDR3 covers 16 residues. V lost 4 bases and J 2 bases, leaving 18 bases between the germline ends.

The rearrangement uses TRBV5-1 and TRBJ2-7, with 9 bases lining up with TRBD1. V gave up 2 bases and J gave up 1 base; unmatched junction bases: 7. CDR1 and CDR2 from the germline V gene are SGHRS and YFSETQ. The CDR3 is made up of 16 amino acids. The CDR3 DNA is TGCGCCAGCAGCTTCCACGGGACAGGGAATTCCTACGAGCAGTACTTC. Translated: CASSFHGTGNSYEQYF.

The CDR3 region is CASSEKGGQPQHF. The CDR3, as DNA: TGTGCCAGCAGCGAAAAAGGGGGTCAGCCCCAGCATTTT. The chain carries TRBV9 and TRBJ1-5, with a weak D call TRBD1 (6 bases). V lost 3 bases to trimming and J lost 6 bases, with 10 bases between them. The CDR3 runs 13 residues. Germline-derived CDR1 and CDR2 are SGDLS and YYNGEE.

The chain uses TRBV29-1 and TRBJ1-2; 7 nucleotides align to TRBD1. The junction had 3 bases not matched to a gene; V was cut back by 5 bases and J by 3 bases. Germline V CDR1 and CDR2: SQVTM, ANQGSEA. There are 12 residues in the CDR3. CDR3 DNA sequence: TGCAGCGTTCTTACAGGGGACTATGGCTACACCTTC. Translating gives CSVLTGDYGYTF.

Only one count was recorded for this clone. The genes are TRBV25-1 and TRBJ2-3; TRBD2 is a possible D gene (6 bases). Trimming removed 2 bases at V and 2 bases at J, with 14 bases between. Germline CDR1 MGHDK, CDR2 SYGVNS. CDR3 length equals 16 residues. The CDR3 region is CASSESDPSATDTQYF. In DNA, the CDR3 is TGTGCCAGCAGTGAAAGTGACCCTAGCGCCACAGATACGCAGTATTTT. Combining the CDR3 with reference TRBV25-1 and TRBJ2-3 gives the whole variable domain EADIYQTPRYLVIGTGKKITLECSQTMGHDKMYWYQQDPGMELHLIHYSYGVNSTEKGDLSSESTVSRIRTEHFPLTLESARPSHTSQYLCASSESDPSATDTQYFGPGTRLTVL.

Notes on this clone: This may stem from a read error, because a much larger clone lies one nucleotide away. The rearrangement uses TRBV7-6 and TRBJ2-5, with a weak D call TRBD2 (6 bases). V was cut by 3 bases and J by 3 bases, with 8 bases left in between. This CDR3 has 13 residues. Per the germline V gene, CDR1 is SGHVS and CDR2 is FNYEAQ. CDR3 loop: CASSFGLKETQYF. The CDR3 coding sequence is TGTGCCAGCAGCTTTGGACTAAAAGAGACCCAGTACTTC.

The CDR3 DNA follows: TGCGCCAGCAGACGTGGCAGGGAGGGGGATGAGCAGTTCTTC. It translates to CASRRGREGDEQFF. V and J are TRBV5-1 and TRBJ2-1, with D possibly TRBD2 on 7 matching bases. Trimming shortened V by 5 bases and J by 8 bases, and 17 bases separated the two germline ends. From germline, CDR1 is SGHRS and CDR2 YFSETQ. CDR3 length: 14 amino acids.

The chain uses TRBV7-2 and TRBJ2-1; no firm D call. This CDR3 spans 13 amino acids. Trimming stripped 1 base from V and 4 bases from J, with 5 bases between. Germline V gene data show CDR1 as SGHTA and CDR2 as FQGNSA. The CDR3 loop is CASSLVQYNEQFF. The CDR3 coding sequence is TGTGCCAGCAGCTTAGTCCAGTACAATGAGCAGTTCTTC.